The next 29 T cell receptor beta chains were all read from a single sample in a study of blood T cell repertoires in COVID-19. Libraries were prepared by immunoSEQ multiplex PCR; TCRdb keeps only in-frame clonotypes and omits some of them. The table records approximately 53,000 clones, 87% of them present only once. Sequencing was carried out using peripheral blood. The receptors originated from an elderly woman with COVID-19, enrolled during active disease.

The rearrangement joins TRBV6-5 to TRBJ2-2, with no clear D. The CDR3 length is 15 residues. Looked up from germline, CDR1 is MNHEY and CDR2 is SVGAGI. V shed 0 bases and J shed 0 bases, with 5 bases lying between them. Here the CDR3 reads CASSYSSANTGELFF. CDR3 bases: TGTGCCAGCAGTTACTCGAGTGCGAACACCGGGGAGCTGTTTTTT.

The gene calls are TRBV30 and TRBJ1-3, with D unclear. Germline assignment: CDR1 GTSNPN and CDR2 SVGIG (reference sequence). The CDR3 has 12 residues. V lost 2 bases and J lost 8, with 10 bases in between. The CDR3 sequence is CAWSPKRDTIYF. As DNA, the CDR3 is TGTGCCTGGAGTCCCAAGAGGGACACCATATATTTT.

The chain employs TRBV5-1 and TRBJ2-1; 9 positions agree with TRBD1. Germline loops: CDR1 SGHRS, CDR2 YFSETQ. This CDR3 comprises 14 residues. V gave up 2 bases and J gave up 7 bases; unmatched junction bases: 4. The chain's CDR3 is CASSLQGALNEQFF. The CDR3 nucleotides are TGCGCCAGCAGCTTACAGGGGGCTCTTAATGAGCAGTTCTTC. The full variable domain, rest sourced from reference TRBV5-1 and TRBJ2-1, is KAGVTQTPRYLIKTRGQQVTLSCSPISGHRSVSWYQQTPGQGLQFLFEYFSETQRNKGNFPGRFSGRQFSNSRSEMNVSTLELGDSALYLCASSLQGALNEQFFGPGTRLTVL.

The chain joins TRBV5-1 to TRBJ1-3; D possibly corresponds to TRBD1 (6 bases). The ends were cut back, 0 bases at V and 4 bases at J, with 8 bases in the middle. The CDR3 consists of 14 residues. Per germline, CDR1 SGHRS and CDR2 YFSETQ. The CDR3 loop is CASSLGTVGNTIYF. In DNA, the CDR3 is TGCGCCAGCAGCTTGGGGACAGTCGGAAACACCATATATTTT.

The CDR3 sequence: CASSLGTGGLNTEAFF. The CDR3 region has the DNA TGTGCCAGCAGCTTGGGAACAGGGGGTTTGAACACTGAAGCTTTCTTT. J is TRBJ1-1 and V is TRBV5-4; 8 nucleotides align to TRBD1. Germline V gives CDR1 SGHNT, CDR2 YYREEE (reference sequence). V was pared by 0 bases and J by 0 bases, with 4 bases of the junction left unmatched. The CDR3 contains 16 residues.

The chain has TRBV6-5 and TRBJ1-4; D remains ambiguous. The germline V and J ends were trimmed by 6 bases and 2 bases, with 10 bases remaining between them. Germline lookup yields CDR1 MNHEY and CDR2 SVGAGI. The CDR3 is 14 residues long. CDR3 bases: TGTGCCAGCAGCACCGCTAGTACTAATGAAAAACTGTTTTTT. This codes for CASSTASTNEKLFF.

J is TRBJ2-5 and V is TRBV19, with a possible D match to TRBD1 (6 bases). Germline lookup yields CDR1 LNHDA and CDR2 SQIVND (reference sequence). The V end was cut by 5 bases, the J end by 7 bases, with 14 bases between. The CDR3 is 13 amino acids. Here the CDR3 DNA reads TGTGCCAGTAGTCAGGGGCCTTCCGGGACCCAGTACTTC. It encodes CASSQGPSGTQYF.

In nucleotides, the CDR3 is TGTGCCAGCAGCATTCGCCTAAACCAAGAGACCCAGTACTTC. Protein: CASSIRLNQETQYF. The rearrangement joins TRBV5-4 to TRBJ2-5; D remains unclear. The CDR3 is made up of 14 amino acids. Looked up from germline, CDR1 is SGHNT and CDR2 is YYREEE (reference sequence). V lost 4 bases and J lost 0, with 10 bases in between.

The table lists this clone with a count of one. The chain carries TRBV21-1 and TRBJ1-1; TRBD1, the table's D call, lacks a check against the DNA. TRBV21-1 is a documented pseudogene. This CDR3 contains 19 residues. The CDR3 DNA sequence: TGTGCCAGCAGCAACGTTCGGCCCAGGGGGCTTTTAATGAACACTGAAGCTTTCTTT. Translating gives CASSNVRPRGLLMNTEAFF.

The chain uses TRBV5-1 and TRBJ2-2; D gene unclear. Germline V lookup: CDR1 SGHRS, CDR2 YFSETQ. The germline V and J ends were trimmed by 4 bases and 5 bases, with 12 bases remaining between them. CDR3 length equals 14 residues. Here the CDR3 DNA reads TGCGCCAGCAGCCTGTTTAGTCCTACCGGGGAGCTGTTTTTT. Protein: CASSLFSPTGELFF.

The chain is built from TRBV7-8 and TRBJ1-1; tentative D call: TRBD1 (5 bases). CDR3 length equals 14 residues. Trimming left V 1 base short and J 3 bases short, with 9 bases between. Germline CDR1 and CDR2: SGHVS and FQNEAQ. CDR3 sequence: CASSLVPRDTEAFF. CDR3 nucleotides: TGTGCCAGCAGCTTAGTCCCCAGGGACACTGAAGCTTTCTTT.

The chain has TRBV2 and TRBJ1-2, with D perhaps matching TRBD1 (6 bases). The CDR3 sequence is 14 residues long. With 3 bases removed from V and 0 bases from J, the gap between germline ends came to 8 bases. Germline V gene data show CDR1 as SNHLY and CDR2 as FYNNEI. CDR3 sequence: CASSDRGSNYGYTF. CDR3 DNA sequence: TGTGCCAGCAGTGACAGGGGATCTAACTATGGCTACACCTTC.

The rearrangement joins TRBV12-3 or TRBV12-4 to TRBJ1-2, with D possibly TRBD1 on 6 matching bases. The CDR3 covers 13 residues. V lost 5 bases and J 2 bases, leaving 9 bases between the germline ends. For the CDR3, the DNA is TGTGCCAGCAGTGGAAGGGGGAACTATGGCTACACCTTC. Amino acids: CASSGRGNYGYTF.

The V and J genes are TRBV6-5 and TRBJ1-2; D perhaps matches TRBD1 (5 bases). V shed 11 bases and J shed 8 bases, with 15 bases lying between them. This CDR3 has 11 residues. Germline assignment: CDR1 MNHEY and CDR2 SVGAGI. CDR3 loop: CAGGEGRGYTF. The CDR3 nucleotides read TGTGCCGGCGGGGAGGGGCGCGGCTACACCTTC.

V is TRBV3-1 (or the pseudogene TRBV3-2) and J is TRBJ1-2; tentatively, D is TRBD1 (5 bases). V dropped 5 bases and J dropped 4 bases, with 11 bases sitting between them. CDR1 LGHDT and CDR2 YNNKEL come from the germline V gene (reference sequence). The CDR3 has 13 amino acids. CDR3 sequence: CASSSRDFYGYTF. For the CDR3, the DNA is TGTGCCAGCAGCTCCCGGGACTTCTATGGCTACACCTTC.

The chain recombines TRBV25-1 with TRBJ1-3; D is perhaps TRBD1 (5 bases). Germline V gene data show CDR1 as MGHDK and CDR2 as SYGVNS. The CDR3 is made up of 15 amino acids. The V gene lost 2 bases and the J gene lost 2 bases, with 10 bases spanning the gap. CDR3 nucleotide sequence: TGTGCCAGCAGTGAACCCGGGGGACCTGGAAACACCATATATTTT. Residues: CASSEPGGPGNTIYF.

The V gene is TRBV7-2, the J gene TRBJ1-6; D perhaps matches TRBD1 (6 bases). Germline-derived CDR1 and CDR2 are SGHTA and FQGNSA. The CDR3 loop spans 14 amino acids. V was pared by 1 base and J by 10 bases, with 11 bases between. The CDR3 bases are TGTGCCAGCAGCTTAGAACCAGGGGACTCACCCCTCCACTTT. Its protein product is CASSLEPGDSPLHF. The whole variable domain, filled in from reference TRBV7-2 and TRBJ1-6, reads GAGVSQSPSNKVTEKGKDVELRCDPISGHTALYWYRQSLGQGLEFLIYFQGNSAPDKSGLPSDRFSAERTGGSVSTLTIQRTQQEDSAVYLCASSLEPGDSPLHFGNGTRLTVT.

The chain has TRBV5-1 and TRBJ1-1; 7 nucleotides match TRBD1. Losses at the gene ends were 4 bases for V and 2 bases for J; bases not matched to a gene: 11. The germline V gene encodes CDR1 SGHRS and CDR2 YFSETQ. The CDR3 runs 16 residues. CDR3 in amino acids: CASSPPGTAPNTEAFF. The CDR3 DNA sequence: TGCGCCAGCAGCCCACCCGGGACAGCCCCTAACACTGAAGCTTTCTTT.

The chain joins TRBV27 to TRBJ1-2; 11 positions match TRBD1. Germline V lookup: CDR1 MNHEY, CDR2 SMNVEV (reference sequence). With 5 bases clipped from V and 4 bases from J, the junction kept 9 bases outside the gene matches. CDR3 length: 16 residues. The DNA of the CDR3 is TGTGCCAGCAGTGGCCGGACAGGGGGCTCAATCTATGGCTACACCTTC. This encodes CASSGRTGGSIYGYTF.

This clone was recorded a few times. J is TRBJ2-1 and V is TRBV5-1; 12 bases agree with TRBD2. Losses at the gene ends were 5 bases for V and 15 bases for J; bases not matched to a gene: 15. The CDR3 covers 15 residues. The germline V gene has CDR1 SGHRS and CDR2 YFSETQ. CDR3 region: CASRPNPSGGAEWFF. DNA for the CDR3: TGCGCCAGCAGGCCAAATCCTAGCGGGGGGGCGGAATGGTTCTTC.

The CDR3 nucleotides are TGCGCCAGCAGCCCTAGGAAGGAGGCGGGGAACACCGGGGAGCTGTTTTTT. Protein: CASSPRKEAGNTGELFF. J is TRBJ2-2 and V is TRBV5-1, with TRBD2 as a possible D gene (5 bases). Germline CDR1 is SGHRS and CDR2 is YFSETQ. This CDR3 spans 17 amino acids. V was clipped by 4 bases and J by 1 base, with 17 bases between them.

J is TRBJ2-1 and V is TRBV7-3, with 9 nucleotides matching TRBD1. Germline-derived CDR1 and CDR2 are SGHTA and FQGTGA. V lost 5 bases and J lost 8; bases outside the gene matches: 7. The CDR3 loop spans 14 amino acids. The CDR3 DNA follows: TGTGCCAGCAGCCTCGGACAGGGGAGCGATGAGCAGTTCTTC. This gives the protein CASSLGQGSDEQFF.

The rearrangement links TRBV5-6 to TRBJ1-3, with D uncertain. V dropped 0 bases and J dropped 0 bases, with 4 bases sitting between them. Germline-derived CDR1 and CDR2 are SGHDT and YYEEEE. The CDR3 spans 14 residues. For the CDR3, the DNA is TGTGCCAGCAGCTTGGACAGCTCTGGAAACACCATATATTTT. It specifies CASSLDSSGNTIYF.

This chain joins TRBV2 and TRBJ2-5, with a weak D call TRBD1 (5 bases). Between the trimmed V and J ends, which lost 3 bases and 5 bases, there was a span of 10 bases. The V gene's germline CDR1 is SNHLY and CDR2 FYNNEI. The CDR3 has 13 residues. CDR3 sequence (DNA): TGTGCCAGCAGTGACAGGGCTCGGGAGACCCAGTACTTC. Translation gives CASSDRARETQYF. The full variable domain, its missing parts supplied by reference TRBV2 and TRBJ2-5, is EPEVTQTPSHQVTQMGQEVILRCVPISNHLYFYWYRQILGQKVEFLVSFYNNEISEKSEIFDDQFSVERPDGSNFTLKIRSTKLEDSAMYFCASSDRARETQYFGPGTRLLVL.

The rearrangement links TRBV18 to TRBJ1-1; the D gene is possibly TRBD1 (6 bases). Trimming took off 3 bases at V and 8 bases at J, with 13 bases between the two ends. This CDR3 has 13 residues. Looked up from germline, CDR1 is KGHSH and CDR2 is LQKENI. The CDR3 protein is CASSPTGFGEAFF. The CDR3 region has the DNA TGTGCCAGCTCACCTACAGGGTTTGGGGAAGCTTTCTTT.

The chain couples TRBV7-8 to TRBJ2-1; 7 bases map to TRBD2. Germline V gives CDR1 SGHVS, CDR2 FQNEAQ. V lost 5 bases to trimming and J lost 3 bases; unmatched junction nucleotides: 7. The CDR3 has 15 residues. For the CDR3, the DNA is TGTGCCAGCAGCCCTCAGCGGGGCAGCTACAATGAGCAGTTCTTC. Residues: CASSPQRGSYNEQFF.

The V call is TRBV6-5, the J call TRBJ1-2; D is possibly TRBD1 (6 bases). Germline loops: CDR1 MNHEY, CDR2 SVGAGI. CDR3 length equals 15 residues. Trimming removed 2 bases at V and 4 bases at J, with 14 bases between. Here the CDR3 DNA reads TGTGCCAGCAGTTACCGCACAGGGACCCTCTATGGCTACACCTTC. The encoded protein is CASSYRTGTLYGYTF.

The CDR3 spells CAIRIGGDRSGYTF. The DNA of the CDR3 is TGTGCCATCAGGATCGGGGGGGATCGTAGTGGCTACACCTTC. The V and J genes are TRBV7-9 and TRBJ1-2; a possible D gene is TRBD1 (5 bases). There are 14 residues in the CDR3. Germline V lookup: CDR1 SEHNR, CDR2 FQNEAQ (reference sequence). V lost 10 bases and J lost 7, with 22 bases in between.

This clone has only one observation. V usage is TRBV5-1 and J usage is TRBJ1-1; D unclear. V was pared by 4 bases and J by 1 base, with 8 bases between. Looked up from germline, CDR1 is SGHRS and CDR2 is YFSETQ. This CDR3 spans 13 amino acids. DNA of the CDR3: TGCGCCAGCAGCCTCCGAGGGAACACTGAAGCTTTCTTT. Translating it yields CASSLRGNTEAFF.